The next 29 T cell receptor beta chains were all read from a single sample in a study of OX40 agonist ivuxolimab in advanced cancers. The data were produced by immunoSEQ multiplex PCR, yet TCRdb's version contains in-frame clones alone and is incomplete. The table has fewer than 85,000 clones, around 81% seen once; the top ten hold 8.2%. The specimen comprised CD4+ or CD8+ T cells sorted from blood, sampled in a trial of the OX40 agonist ivuxolimab. These receptors came from an adult with an advanced solid tumor such as melanoma, head and neck, liver or kidney cancer.

This chain joins TRBV19 and TRBJ2-7; 10 bases align to TRBD1. CDR1 and CDR2 from the germline V gene are LNHDA and SQIVND (reference sequence). J gave up 3 bases and V 6 bases, and 8 bases lay outside the gene matches. The CDR3 extends over 15 amino acids. CDR3 DNA sequence: TGTGCCAGTAGGCAGACGGGACAGGGGCTCTACGAGCAGTACTTC. This gives the protein CASRQTGQGLYEQYF.

This chain links TRBV6-1 with TRBJ2-7; 8 bases map to TRBD2. This CDR3 spans 15 amino acids. Germline lookup yields CDR1 MNHNS and CDR2 SASEGT. V shed 1 base and J 3 bases; nucleotides not matched to a gene: 5. CDR3 sequence reads: CASSEGPGGNYEQYF. The DNA for the CDR3 is TGTGCCAGCAGTGAAGGCCCGGGGGGGAACTACGAGCAGTACTTC.

This chain links TRBV27 with TRBJ2-2, with D possibly being TRBD1 or TRBD2 (5 bases each). With 4 bases removed from V and 9 bases from J, the gap between germline ends came to 15 bases. CDR1 is MNHEY, CDR2 SMNVEV, per germline (reference sequence). CDR3 length equals 14 residues. CDR3 loop: CASSWDRGFRELFF. CDR3 DNA: TGTGCCAGCAGTTGGGACCGCGGTTTTCGGGAGCTGTTTTTT.

The chain combines TRBV28 with TRBJ1-6; 8 nucleotides line up with TRBD1. The CDR3 loop spans 16 amino acids. Germline V CDR1 and CDR2: MDHEN, SYDVKM. Trimming cost V 2 bases and J 6 bases; bases outside gene matches: 6. The CDR3 DNA reads TGTGCCAGCAGTTTAAACCCAGGACAGGGTAATTCACCCCTCCACTTT. It yields the protein CASSLNPGQGNSPLHF.

The rearrangement uses TRBV6-6 and TRBJ2-3; 9 positions match TRBD2. Germline CDR1 and CDR2: MNHNY and SVGAGI (reference sequence). Trimming removed 6 bases from V and 2 bases from J; junction bases left unmatched: 3. The CDR3 contains 14 residues. Here the CDR3 DNA reads TGTGCCAGCAGCTCTAGCGGGGACACAGATACGCAGTATTTT. Translating gives CASSSSGDTDTQYF.

The chain recombines TRBV7-2 with TRBJ2-5; TRBD2 matches at 7 bases. V lost 1 base to trimming and J lost 2 bases; unmatched junction nucleotides: 4. The length of the CDR3 is 15 residues. CDR1 and CDR2 from the germline V gene are SGHTA and FQGNSA. The CDR3 DNA follows: TGTGCCAGCAGCTTAGTGGCTAGCGGTCAAGAGACCCAGTACTTC. Protein sequence: CASSLVASGQETQYF.

This sequence joins TRBV5-6 and TRBJ1-5; D remains unclear. Germline-derived CDR1 and CDR2 are SGHDT and YYEEEE. This CDR3 has 15 residues. The ends were cut back, 2 bases at V and 4 bases at J, with 13 bases in the middle. DNA for the CDR3: TGTGCCAGCAGCTTCCGACGTTTAGGGAATCAGCCCCAGCATTTT. This codes for CASSFRRLGNQPQHF.

This clone was counted a single time. The same CDR3 also results from other DNA sequences found in this sample. The J gene is TRBJ2-7, the V gene TRBV27; D is possibly TRBD2 (6 bases). Germline V lookup: CDR1 MNHEY, CDR2 SMNVEV (reference sequence). The CDR3 is made up of 11 amino acids. Trimming pared 9 bases from V and 5 bases from J, leaving 11 bases between. This CDR3 is CASRKRDEQYF. Written as DNA, the CDR3 is TGTGCCAGTAGGAAGCGGGACGAGCAGTACTTC.

The chain recombines TRBV18 with TRBJ1-4; 7 positions agree with TRBD1. After removal of 6 bases from V and 0 bases from J, the junction contained 10 bases not matched to a gene. This CDR3 comprises 17 residues. Germline-derived CDR1 and CDR2 are KGHSH and LQKENI. CDR3 in amino acids: CASSPEDRIATNEKLFF. CDR3 sequence (DNA): TGTGCCAGCTCCCCCGAGGACAGGATTGCAACTAATGAAAAACTGTTTTTT.

The chain couples TRBV28 to TRBJ1-4; possible D gene TRBD1, 6 bases. The CDR3 totals 14 residues. Per germline, CDR1 MDHEN and CDR2 SYDVKM. V lost 5 bases and J lost 7, with 14 bases in between. In DNA form, the CDR3 reads TGTGCCAGCAGTCCTCAGGGGCGCCGTGAAAAACTGTTTTTT. Translated: CASSPQGRREKLFF.

The chain recombines TRBV7-2 with TRBJ2-5; D ambiguous. Between the trimmed V and J ends, which lost 0 bases and 4 bases, there was a span of 9 bases. CDR1 is SGHTA and CDR2 is FQGNSA in the germline V gene. The CDR3 spans 14 residues. The CDR3 DNA reads as TGTGCCAGCAGCTTAGCCGGGCAGATAGAGACCCAGTACTTC. This encodes CASSLAGQIETQYF. Together with reference TRBV7-2 and TRBJ2-5, the CDR3 gives the full variable domain: GAGVSQSPSNKVTEKGKDVELRCDPISGHTALYWYRQSLGQGLEFLIYFQGNSAPDKSGLPSDRFSAERTGGSVSTLTIQRTQQEDSAVYLCASSLAGQIETQYFGPGTRLLVL.

The genes are TRBV5-5 and TRBJ2-7; TRBD2 matches 7 bases. V was pared by 2 bases and J by 1 base, with 6 bases of the junction left unmatched. From germline, CDR1 is SGHKS and CDR2 YYEKEE (reference sequence). The CDR3 runs 15 residues. The CDR3 DNA sequence: TGTGCCAGCAGCTTACGGGCTAGCGGTTCCTACGAGCAGTACTTC. Amino acid sequence: CASSLRASGSYEQYF.

This clone was detected only a few times. The chain is built from TRBV7-2 and TRBJ2-1, with 8 bases aligning to TRBD2. The CDR3 is made up of 16 amino acids. Germline V gene sequence: CDR1 SGHTA, CDR2 FQGNSA. V was clipped by 1 base and J by 6 bases; unmatched bases: 8. CDR3 nucleotide sequence: TGTGCCAGCAGCTTAGGTGCGGGAGGTATATCCAATGAGCAGTTCTTC. This translates into CASSLGAGGISNEQFF. The complete variable domain, with remaining parts taken from reference TRBV7-2 and TRBJ2-1, reads GAGVSQSPSNKVTEKGKDVELRCDPISGHTALYWYRQSLGQGLEFLIYFQGNSAPDKSGLPSDRFSAERTGGSVSTLTIQRTQQEDSAVYLCASSLGAGGISNEQFFGPGTRLTVL.

The rearrangement uses TRBV6-1 and TRBJ1-5, with D tentatively TRBD1 (6 bases). The V end lost 7 bases, the J end lost 0 bases, and 13 bases lay between the germline ends. CDR1 and CDR2 (germline): MNHNS, SASEGT. The CDR3 has 15 amino acids. CDR3 coding DNA: TGTGCCAGCACCAAACAAGGGGGTAGCAATCAGCCCCAGCATTTT. As protein: CASTKQGGSNQPQHF.

CDR3 bases: TGTGCCAGCAGCGTAGCCCCCACGGATACGCAGTATTTT. Amino acids: CASSVAPTDTQYF. The chain recombines TRBV9 with TRBJ2-3; D unresolved. Trimming pared 0 bases from V and 6 bases from J, leaving 8 bases between. The germline V gene has CDR1 SGDLS and CDR2 YYNGEE. The CDR3 is 13 residues long.

The CDR3: CASSLTGNPYEQYV. The CDR3 bases are TGTGCCAGCTCACTGACAGGGAACCCCTACGAGCAGTACGTC. The J gene is TRBJ2-7, the V gene TRBV18, with TRBD1 matching 7 bases. Germline CDR1 is KGHSH and CDR2 is LQKENI. With 4 bases clipped from V and 2 bases from J, the junction kept 5 bases outside the gene matches. CDR3 length: 14 residues.

The count of this clone is one. The chain carries TRBV28 and TRBJ2-7, with 9 nucleotides matching TRBD1. The CDR3 consists of 15 residues. Germline V CDR1 and CDR2: MDHEN, SYDVKM. V dropped 5 bases and J dropped 5; count of bases not matched to a gene: 10. In nucleotides, the CDR3 is TGTGCCAGCAGTCCCGGGGGACAGGGTCACCACGAGCAGTACTTC. The encoded protein is CASSPGGQGHHEQYF.

The rearrangement joins TRBV6-1 to TRBJ2-7; D unresolved. The CDR3 length is 12 residues. Germline V gene lookup returns CDR1 MNHNS and CDR2 SASEGT. V shed 5 bases and J shed 4 bases, with 9 bases lying between them. The CDR3 nucleotides are TGTGCCAGCAGTAAAGACCTATACGAGCAGTACTTC. Its protein product is CASSKDLYEQYF.

This clone was counted only a few times. This chain connects TRBV30 to TRBJ2-7, with a weak D call TRBD2 (5 bases). V gave up 0 bases and J gave up 3 bases, with 18 bases separating them. Germline V CDR1 and CDR2: GTSNPN, SVGIG (reference sequence). The CDR3 is 16 residues long. The DNA of the CDR3 is TGTGCCTGGAGTGTACGGGTGCTCACGGGGTACTACGAGCAGTACTTC. This sequence encodes CAWSVRVLTGYYEQYF.

The rearrangement joins TRBV7-2 to TRBJ2-3; TRBD2 aligns across 9 bases. CDR1 is SGHTA and CDR2 is FQGNSA in the germline V gene. The length of the CDR3 is 17 residues. Germline trimming cut 3 bases from V and 0 bases from J; bases unmatched to any gene: 7. This CDR3 reads CASSFRGSGGSTDTQYF. In nucleotides, the CDR3 is TGTGCCAGCAGCTTTAGGGGTAGCGGGGGTAGCACAGATACGCAGTATTTT.

The V and J genes are TRBV6-5 and TRBJ1-1; a possible D gene is TRBD1 (5 bases). This CDR3 region has 13 residues. Germline V lookup: CDR1 MNHEY, CDR2 SVGAGI. Between the trimmed V and J ends, which lost 2 bases and 2 bases, there was a span of 6 bases. CDR3 amino acids: CASSYDSNTEAFF. CDR3 sequence (DNA): TGTGCCAGCAGTTACGACAGTAACACTGAAGCTTTCTTT.

On this clone: The junction shows a germline mismatch at one end, possibly a read error. The V and J genes are TRBV5-1 and TRBJ2-3; TRBD2 agrees at 12 bases. CDR1 and CDR2 from the germline V gene are SGHRS and YFSETQ. The CDR3 consists of 16 residues. CDR3 sequence: CASSFSTSGSIDTQYF. The CDR3 DNA reads TGCGCCAGCAGCTTCTCGACTAGCGGGAGCATAGATACGCAGTATTTT.

This clone was seen just once. The gene calls are TRBV18 and TRBJ2-2; TRBD1 matches 9 bases. Trimming removed 0 bases from V and 1 base from J; junction bases left unmatched: 6. Germline-derived CDR1 and CDR2 are KGHSH and LQKENI. The CDR3 is made up of 18 amino acids. The CDR3 loop is CASSPPTGGPGNTGELFF. CDR3 nucleotide sequence: TGTGCCAGCTCACCACCAACAGGGGGCCCGGGGAACACCGGGGAGCTGTTTTTT.

The V call is TRBV7-2, the J call TRBJ1-2, with 7 nucleotides matching TRBD1. J lost 8 bases, V lost 4 bases, and 10 bases had no gene match. This CDR3 is built from 14 residues. Germline V gives CDR1 SGHTA, CDR2 FQGNSA. CDR3: CASSSATGDWGYTF. CDR3 in DNA: TGTGCCAGCAGCTCAGCTACAGGGGACTGGGGCTACACCTTC.

This clone ranks as medium-sized. This chain connects TRBV5-1 to TRBJ1-1; 9 positions match TRBD1. CDR3 size: 18 residues. The germline V gene encodes CDR1 SGHRS and CDR2 YFSETQ. The ends lost 0 bases at V and 3 bases at J; junction bases unmatched: 12. The CDR3 nucleotides read TGCGCCAGCAGCTTGGGTCAGTGGGGACAGGGCTCGGACACTGAAGCTTTCTTT. This codes for CASSLGQWGQGSDTEAFF. Full variable domain (remainder filled in from reference TRBV5-1 and TRBJ1-1): KAGVTQTPRYLIKTRGQQVTLSCSPISGHRSVSWYQQTPGQGLQFLFEYFSETQRNKGNFPGRFSGRQFSNSRSEMNVSTLELGDSALYLCASSLGQWGQGSDTEAFFGQGTRLTVV.

The chain uses TRBV7-2 and TRBJ1-2; 11 nucleotides line up with TRBD1. The CDR3 is made up of 16 amino acids. V was pared by 5 bases and J by 4 bases, with 9 bases of the junction left unmatched. Germline loops: CDR1 SGHTA, CDR2 FQGNSA. The CDR3 region has the DNA TGTGCCAGCAGCATACGGACAGGGGGCGAAGTCTATGGCTACACCTTC. Translation: CASSIRTGGEVYGYTF.

This rearrangement joins TRBV27 to TRBJ1-1; TRBD1 matches at 10 bases. J gave up 10 bases and V 7 bases, and 9 bases lay outside the gene matches. This CDR3 region has 13 residues. Germline V gives CDR1 MNHEY, CDR2 SMNVEV (reference sequence). The CDR3: CASIIIGQGVAFF. CDR3 bases: TGTGCCAGCATTATTATTGGACAGGGGGTAGCTTTCTTT.

Only one count was recorded for this clone. This chain links TRBV5-1 with TRBJ2-3, with 7 bases matching TRBD2. Trimming took 4 bases from V and 3 from J; bases not matched to a gene: 8. The CDR3 spans 15 residues. Germline CDR1 is SGHRS and CDR2 is YFSETQ. The chain's CDR3 is CASSRTGGETDTQYF. CDR3 DNA sequence: TGCGCCAGCAGCCGAACTGGGGGGGAGACAGATACGCAGTATTTT. Drawing the rest from reference TRBV5-1 and TRBJ2-3, the complete variable domain is KAGVTQTPRYLIKTRGQQVTLSCSPISGHRSVSWYQQTPGQGLQFLFEYFSETQRNKGNFPGRFSGRQFSNSRSEMNVSTLELGDSALYLCASSRTGGETDTQYFGPGTRLTVL.

This clone was picked up one time. The gene calls are TRBV4-2 and TRBJ2-5; 9 bases are a match to TRBD2. TRBJ2-7 matches the DNA end more closely, so the J call is doubtful. The CDR3 contains 16 residues. Germline CDR1 reads LGHNA; CDR2 reads YNFKEQ. CDR3 amino acids: CASSQDQAGGRYEQYF. CDR3 in DNA: TGTGCCAGCAGCCAAGATCAGGCGGGAGGGCGGTACGAGCAGTACTTC.